The present T cell receptor beta chain was sequenced within a study of human T cells and chemical hapten exposure. This CDR3 has 18 amino acids. V dropped 3 bases and J dropped 0 bases, with 20 bases sitting between them. Germline CDR1 reads MNHEY; CDR2 reads SMNVEV (reference sequence). Unfractionated whole blood was the source from which total RNA was extracted. MiXCR, run by TCRdb on the 5' RACE reads, gives a single entry per CDR3 protein. The sample yields around 140,000 distinct CDR3 sequences, 4.1% seen once. This clonotype was picked up many times. This TCR was recovered from a female donor in good health. This rearrangement joins TRBV27 to TRBJ1-2; D ambiguous. The DNA of the CDR3 is TGTGCCAGCAGTTTGCCCCTTCGGCTAGAGCTAACTAACTATGGCTACACCTTC. It specifies CASSLPLRLELTNYGYTF.